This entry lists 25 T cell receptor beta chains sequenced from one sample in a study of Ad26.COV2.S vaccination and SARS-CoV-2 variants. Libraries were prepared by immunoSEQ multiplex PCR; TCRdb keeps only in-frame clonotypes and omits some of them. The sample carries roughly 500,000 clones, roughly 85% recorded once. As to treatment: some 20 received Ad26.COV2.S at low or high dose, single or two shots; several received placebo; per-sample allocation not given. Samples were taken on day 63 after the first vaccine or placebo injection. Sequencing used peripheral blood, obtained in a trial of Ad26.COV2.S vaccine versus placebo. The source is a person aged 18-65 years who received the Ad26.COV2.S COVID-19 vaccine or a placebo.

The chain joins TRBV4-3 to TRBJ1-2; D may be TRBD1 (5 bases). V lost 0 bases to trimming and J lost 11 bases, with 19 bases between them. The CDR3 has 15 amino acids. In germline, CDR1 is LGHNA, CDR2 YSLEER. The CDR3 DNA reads TGCGCCAGCAGCCAAGATTTGAGCCCCGGGGGAAGATACACCTTC. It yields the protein CASSQDLSPGGRYTF.

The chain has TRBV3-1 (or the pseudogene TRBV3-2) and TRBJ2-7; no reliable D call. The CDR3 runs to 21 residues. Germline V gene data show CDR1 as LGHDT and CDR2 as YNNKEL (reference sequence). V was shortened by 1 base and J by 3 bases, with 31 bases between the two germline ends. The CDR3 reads CASSQVELQRRTAVSLYEQYF. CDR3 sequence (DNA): TGTGCCAGCAGCCAAGTGGAGCTCCAAAGGCGGACGGCGGTGTCGCTCTACGAGCAGTACTTC.

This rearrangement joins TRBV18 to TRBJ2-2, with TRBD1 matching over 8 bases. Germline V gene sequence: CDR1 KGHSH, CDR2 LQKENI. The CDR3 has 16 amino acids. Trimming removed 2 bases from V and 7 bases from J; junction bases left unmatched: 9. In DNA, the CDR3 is TGTGCCAGCTCACCAAGGACAGGGCTAGTCGGCGGGGAGCTGTTTTTT. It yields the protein CASSPRTGLVGGELFF.

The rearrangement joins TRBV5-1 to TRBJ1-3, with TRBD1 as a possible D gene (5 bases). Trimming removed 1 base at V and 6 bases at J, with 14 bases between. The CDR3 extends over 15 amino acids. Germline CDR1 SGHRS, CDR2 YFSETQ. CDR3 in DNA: TGCGCCAGCAGCTTGTCGGACACGAGCGCAAACACCATATATTTT. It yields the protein CASSLSDTSANTIYF.

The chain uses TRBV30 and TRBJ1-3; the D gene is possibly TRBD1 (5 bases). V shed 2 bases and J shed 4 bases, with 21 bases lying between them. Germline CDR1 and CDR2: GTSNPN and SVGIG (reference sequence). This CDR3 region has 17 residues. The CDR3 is CAWSKPGLNTHGNTIYF. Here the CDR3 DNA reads TGTGCCTGGAGTAAACCGGGACTTAATACTCACGGAAACACCATATATTTT. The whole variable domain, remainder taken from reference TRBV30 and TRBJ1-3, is SQTIHQWPATLVQPVGSPLSLECTVEGTSNPNLYWYRQAAGRGLQLLFYSVGIGQISSEVPQNLSASRPQDRQFILSSKKLLLSDSGFYLCAWSKPGLNTHGNTIYFGEGSWLTVV.

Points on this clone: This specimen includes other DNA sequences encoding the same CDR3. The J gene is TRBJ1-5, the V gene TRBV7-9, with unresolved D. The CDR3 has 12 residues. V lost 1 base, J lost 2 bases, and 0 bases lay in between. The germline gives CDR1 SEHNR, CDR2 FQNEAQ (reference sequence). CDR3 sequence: CASSLGNQPQHF. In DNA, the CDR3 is TGTGCCAGCAGCTTAGGCAATCAGCCCCAGCATTTT.

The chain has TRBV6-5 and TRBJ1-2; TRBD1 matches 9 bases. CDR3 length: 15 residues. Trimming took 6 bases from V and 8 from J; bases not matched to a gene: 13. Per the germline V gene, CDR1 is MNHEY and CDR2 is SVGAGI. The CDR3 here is CASRSTIQGAGGYTF. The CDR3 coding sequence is TGTGCCAGCAGATCAACGATACAGGGGGCTGGAGGCTACACCTTC.

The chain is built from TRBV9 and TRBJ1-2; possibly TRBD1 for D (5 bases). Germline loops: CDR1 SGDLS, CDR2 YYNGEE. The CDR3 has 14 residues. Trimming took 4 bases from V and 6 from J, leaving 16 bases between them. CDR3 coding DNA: TGTGCCAGCAGCCCCCATGGGGCTGAAGATGGCTACACCTTC. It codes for CASSPHGAEDGYTF.

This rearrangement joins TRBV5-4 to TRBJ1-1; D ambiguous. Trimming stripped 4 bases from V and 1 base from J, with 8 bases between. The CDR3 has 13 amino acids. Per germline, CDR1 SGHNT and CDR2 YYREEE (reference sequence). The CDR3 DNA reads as TGTGCCAGCAGCGTGACCGGGAACACTGAAGCTTTCTTT. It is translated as CASSVTGNTEAFF.

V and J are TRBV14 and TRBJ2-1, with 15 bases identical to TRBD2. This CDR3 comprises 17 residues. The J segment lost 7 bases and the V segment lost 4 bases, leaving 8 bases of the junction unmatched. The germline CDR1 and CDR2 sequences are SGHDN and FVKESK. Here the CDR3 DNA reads TGTGCCAGCAGCCCATGGACTAGCGGGAGGGCTACGAATGAGCAGTTCTTC. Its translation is CASSPWTSGRATNEQFF.

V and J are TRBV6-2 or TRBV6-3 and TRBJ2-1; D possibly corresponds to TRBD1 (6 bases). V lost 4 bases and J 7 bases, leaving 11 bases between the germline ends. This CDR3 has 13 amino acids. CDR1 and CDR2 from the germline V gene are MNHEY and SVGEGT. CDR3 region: CASSLRQANEQFF. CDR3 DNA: TGTGCCAGCAGTTTACGACAGGCGAATGAGCAGTTCTTC.

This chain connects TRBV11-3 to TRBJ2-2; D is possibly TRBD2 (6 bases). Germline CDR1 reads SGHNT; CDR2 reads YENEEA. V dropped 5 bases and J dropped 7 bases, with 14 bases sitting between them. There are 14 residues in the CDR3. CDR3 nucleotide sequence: TGTGCCAGCAGCCCCGGGAGCCCCGGCGGGGAGCTGTTTTTT. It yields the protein CASSPGSPGGELFF.

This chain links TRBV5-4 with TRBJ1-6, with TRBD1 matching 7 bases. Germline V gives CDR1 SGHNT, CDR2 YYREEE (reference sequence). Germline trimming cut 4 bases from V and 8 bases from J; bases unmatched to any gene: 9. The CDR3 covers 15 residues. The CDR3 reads CASSLQGRAYSPLHF. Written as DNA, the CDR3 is TGTGCCAGCAGCCTACAGGGGCGCGCGTATTCACCCCTCCACTTT.

The CDR3 spells CASSNSVSSPLHF. The CDR3 bases are TGTGCCAGCAGCAACAGCGTTAGTTCACCCCTCCACTTT. The chain links TRBV21-1 to TRBJ1-6. TRBV21-1 constitutes a pseudogene. This CDR3 is built from 13 residues.

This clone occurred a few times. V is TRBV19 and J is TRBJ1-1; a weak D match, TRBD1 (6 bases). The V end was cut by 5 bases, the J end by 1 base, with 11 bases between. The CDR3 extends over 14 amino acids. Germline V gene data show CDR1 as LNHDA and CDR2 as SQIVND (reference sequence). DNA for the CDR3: TGTGCCAGTAGTCCCCAGGGGAAGAACACTGAAGCTTTCTTT. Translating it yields CASSPQGKNTEAFF.

DNA for the CDR3: TGTGCCAGCAGTTCACATCCGACATCCAACTATGGCTACACCTTC. Translation gives CASSSHPTSNYGYTF. This chain links TRBV28 with TRBJ1-2; D remains unclear. V dropped 4 bases and J dropped 2 bases, with 14 bases sitting between them. Germline V lookup: CDR1 MDHEN, CDR2 SYDVKM. The CDR3 runs 15 residues.

CDR3 residues: CASSQVRVDYGYTF. CDR3 nucleotides: TGTGCCAGCAGCCAAGTCAGGGTTGACTATGGCTACACCTTC. J is TRBJ1-2 and V is TRBV3-1 (or the pseudogene TRBV3-2); possibly TRBD1 for D (5 bases). Between the trimmed V and J ends, which lost 1 base and 3 bases, there was a span of 9 bases. The CDR3 contains 14 residues. Per germline, CDR1 LGHDT and CDR2 YNNKEL (reference sequence).

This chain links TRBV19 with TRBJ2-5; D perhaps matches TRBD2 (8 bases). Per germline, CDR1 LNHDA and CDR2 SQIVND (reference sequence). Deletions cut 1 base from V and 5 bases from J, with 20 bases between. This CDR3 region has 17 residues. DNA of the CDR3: TGTGCCAGTAGTATAGGAGATAGCGGGGTCAGGGGGGAGACCCAGTACTTC. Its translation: CASSIGDSGVRGETQYF.

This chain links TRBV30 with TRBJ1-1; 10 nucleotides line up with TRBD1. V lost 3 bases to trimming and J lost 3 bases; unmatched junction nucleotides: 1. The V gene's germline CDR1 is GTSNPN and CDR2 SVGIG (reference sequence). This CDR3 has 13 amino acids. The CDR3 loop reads CAWRGTGDTEAFF. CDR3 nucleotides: TGTGCCTGGAGAGGGACAGGGGACACTGAAGCTTTCTTT. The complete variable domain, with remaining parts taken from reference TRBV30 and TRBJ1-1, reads SQTIHQWPATLVQPVGSPLSLECTVEGTSNPNLYWYRQAAGRGLQLLFYSVGIGQISSEVPQNLSASRPQDRQFILSSKKLLLSDSGFYLCAWRGTGDTEAFFGQGTRLTVV.

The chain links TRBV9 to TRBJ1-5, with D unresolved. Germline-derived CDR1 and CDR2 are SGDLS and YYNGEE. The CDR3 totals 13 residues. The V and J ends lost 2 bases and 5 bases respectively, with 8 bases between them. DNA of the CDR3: TGTGCCAGCAGCGTCAGGTTCGATCAGCCCCAGCATTTT. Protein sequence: CASSVRFDQPQHF.

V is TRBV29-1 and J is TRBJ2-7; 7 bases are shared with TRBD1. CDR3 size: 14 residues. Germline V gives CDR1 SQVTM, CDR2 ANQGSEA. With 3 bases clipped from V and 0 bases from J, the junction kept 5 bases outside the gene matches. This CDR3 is CSVDGTAGSYEQYF. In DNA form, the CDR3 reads TGCAGCGTTGATGGGACAGCAGGCTCCTACGAGCAGTACTTC.

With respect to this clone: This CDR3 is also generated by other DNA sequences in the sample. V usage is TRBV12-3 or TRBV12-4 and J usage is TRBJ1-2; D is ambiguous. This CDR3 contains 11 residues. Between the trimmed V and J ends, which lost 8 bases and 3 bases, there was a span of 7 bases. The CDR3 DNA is TGTGCCAGCGGCGGGGACTATGGCTACACCTTC. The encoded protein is CASGGDYGYTF.

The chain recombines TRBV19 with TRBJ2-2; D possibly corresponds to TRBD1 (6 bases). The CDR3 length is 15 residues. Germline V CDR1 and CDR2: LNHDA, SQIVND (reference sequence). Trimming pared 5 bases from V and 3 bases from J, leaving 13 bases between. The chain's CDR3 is CASSLSTGYTGELFF. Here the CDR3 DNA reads TGTGCCAGTAGTCTCTCAACAGGGTACACCGGGGAGCTGTTTTTT. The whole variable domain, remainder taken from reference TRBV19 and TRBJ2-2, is DGGITQSPKYLFRKEGQNVTLSCEQNLNHDAMYWYRQDPGQGLRLIYYSQIVNDFQKGDIAEGYSVSREKKESFPLTVTSAQKNPTAFYLCASSLSTGYTGELFFGEGSRLTVL.

DNA for the CDR3: TGTGCCAGCAGCTCGGGACAGGGGCGAAGCACAGATACGCAGTATTTT. It specifies CASSSGQGRSTDTQYF. This sequence joins TRBV7-2 and TRBJ2-3; 10 bases line up with TRBD1. The germline V gene has CDR1 SGHTA and CDR2 FQGNSA. Trimming at V came to 4 bases and at J to 0 bases, leaving 4 bases not matched to a gene. CDR3 length: 16 amino acids.

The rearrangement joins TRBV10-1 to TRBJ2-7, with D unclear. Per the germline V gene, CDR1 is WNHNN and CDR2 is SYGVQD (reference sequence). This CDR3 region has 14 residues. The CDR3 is CSPSNQDPPYEQYF. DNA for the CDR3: TGCTCCCCCAGCAACCAGGACCCCCCCTACGAGCAGTACTTC.